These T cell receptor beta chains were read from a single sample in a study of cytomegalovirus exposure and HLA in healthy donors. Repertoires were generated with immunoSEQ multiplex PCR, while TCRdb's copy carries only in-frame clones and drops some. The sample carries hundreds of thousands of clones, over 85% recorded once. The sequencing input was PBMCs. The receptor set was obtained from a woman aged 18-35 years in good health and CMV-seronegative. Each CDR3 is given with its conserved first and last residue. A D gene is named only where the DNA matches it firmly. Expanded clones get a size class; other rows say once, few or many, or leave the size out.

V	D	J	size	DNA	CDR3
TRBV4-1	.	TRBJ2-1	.	TGCGCCAGCAGCCAAGATGCGGGATCATTCGATGAGCAGTTCTTC	CASSQDAGSFDEQFF
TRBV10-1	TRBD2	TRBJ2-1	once	TGCGCCAGCAGTCCGATCCTAGCGGGGGAATACAATGAGCAGTTCTTC	CASSPILAGEYNEQFF
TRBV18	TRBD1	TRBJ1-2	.	TGTGCCAGCTCACCGAGGACAGGAGACCTGCATGGCTACACCTTC	CASSPRTGDLHGYTF
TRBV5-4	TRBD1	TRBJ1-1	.	TGTGCCAGCAGCTATGGGACAGGAGAAGCTTTCTTT	CASSYGTGEAFF
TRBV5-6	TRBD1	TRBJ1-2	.	TGTGCCAGCAGCCAGGGACAGGGAGTAGGCTACACCTTC	CASSQGQGVGYTF
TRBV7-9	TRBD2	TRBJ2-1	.	TGTGCCAGCACCTCACTAGCGGGGGGAAAGTTCGATGAGCAGTTCTTC	CASTSLAGGKFDEQFF
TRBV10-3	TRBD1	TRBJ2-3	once	TGTGCCATCGGAGGAAGAACGGACAGGGACGGGTACACGCAGTATTTT	CAIGGRTDRDGYTQYF
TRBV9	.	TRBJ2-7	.	TGTGCCAGCAGCGGAGGCCCAAACACCTACGAGCAGTACTTC	CASSGGPNTYEQYF
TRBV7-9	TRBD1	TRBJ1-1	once	TGTGCCAGCAGCCTACAGGGGACGGCAATGAACACTGAAGCTTTCTTT	CASSLQGTAMNTEAFF
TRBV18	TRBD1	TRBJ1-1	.	TGTGCCAGCTCACCACAGACAGGGTTTGATGAAGCTTTCTTT	CASSPQTGFDEAFF
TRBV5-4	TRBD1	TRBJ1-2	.	TGTGCCAGCAGTTTCCCGGCAGGGGGCGCAGATGGCTACACCTTC	CASSFPAGGADGYTF
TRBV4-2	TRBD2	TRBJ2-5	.	TGTGCCAGCAGAAGGGGTCTAGCGGATCAAGAGACCCAGTACTTC	CASRRGLADQETQYF
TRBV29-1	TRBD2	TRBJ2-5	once	TGCAGTTTGGGGGGGGAGACCCAGTACTTC	CSLGGETQYF
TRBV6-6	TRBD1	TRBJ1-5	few	TGTGCCAGCAGTTACTCCCGGGACAGTAATCAGCCCCAGCATTTT	CASSYSRDSNQPQHF
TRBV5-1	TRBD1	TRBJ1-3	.	TGCGCCAGCCCCTTTGTAGTGACAGGGGCTGGAAACACCATATATTTT	CASPFVVTGAGNTIYF
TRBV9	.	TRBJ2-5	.	TGTGCCAGCAGCGCCCATCAAGAGACCCAGTACTTC	CASSAHQETQYF
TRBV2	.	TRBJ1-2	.	TGTGCCAGCAGCGAGCTCGCCCCCCAGGGTTTTGGAGGCTACACCTTC	CASSELAPQGFGGYTF
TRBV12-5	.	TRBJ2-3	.	TGTGCTAGTGACTTGAGGGGGGGTGGTACGCAGTATTTT	CASDLRGGGTQYF
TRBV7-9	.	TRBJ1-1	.	TGTGCCAGCAGCTTGTGGGGGGGTGTGAACACTGAAGCTTTCTTT	CASSLWGGVNTEAFF
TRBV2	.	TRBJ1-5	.	TGTGCCAGCAGTGAAGCGCCTGGGGGGAATAGCAATCAGCCCCAGCATTTT	CASSEAPGGNSNQPQHF
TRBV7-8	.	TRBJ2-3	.	TGTGCCAGCAGCTTAGACTGGCGGGATACGCAGTATTTT	CASSLDWRDTQYF
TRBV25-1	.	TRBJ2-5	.	TGTGCCAGCAGTACCCGACAATACCAAGAGACCCAGTACTTC	CASSTRQYQETQYF
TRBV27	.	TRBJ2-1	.	TGTGCCAGCAGTTTATCGTTCCGGGCCCCCCGAGGGTTTCATGAGCAGTTCTTC	CASSLSFRAPRGFHEQFF
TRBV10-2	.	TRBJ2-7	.	TGCGCCAGCAGTGATACGGACGGGGGCTACGAGCAGTACTTC	CASSDTDGGYEQYF
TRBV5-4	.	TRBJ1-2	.	TGTGCCAGCAGCTTGCCTAAGGGGAACGGCTACACCTTC	CASSLPKGNGYTF
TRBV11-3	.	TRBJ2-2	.	TGTGCCAGCAGAGATACCACTACCGGGGAGCTGTTTTTT	CASRDTTTGELFF
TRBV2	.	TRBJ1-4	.	TGTGCCAGCGAGACTAATGAAAAACTGTTTTTT	CASETNEKLFF
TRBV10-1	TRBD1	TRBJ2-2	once	TGCGCCAGCGGACAGGGGATAACTACCGGGGAGCTGTTTTTT	CASGQGITTGELFF
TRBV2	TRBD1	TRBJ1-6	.	TGTGCCAGCAGTGAAGCGCGACAGGGAATGCGATCACCCCTCCACTTT	CASSEARQGMRSPLHF
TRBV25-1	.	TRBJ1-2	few	TGTGCCAGCAGTGAATATTCCCCCTCAACAGAGGGCTATGGCTACACCTTC	CASSEYSPSTEGYGYTF
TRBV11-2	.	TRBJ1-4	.	TGTGCCAGCAGCTTACGGGCAACTAATGAAAAACTGTTTTTT	CASSLRATNEKLFF
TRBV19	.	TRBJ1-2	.	TGTGCCAGTAGTCTTACTAGGGACTTCTATGGCTACACCTTC	CASSLTRDFYGYTF
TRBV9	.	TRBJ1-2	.	TGTGCCAGCAGCGTTTCTGAAGGGGGTGCCGGCTACACCTTC	CASSVSEGGAGYTF
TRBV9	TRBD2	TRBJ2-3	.	TGTGCCAGCAGCGTAGCTAGCGGGGGGGGTATAACAGATACGCAGTATTTT	CASSVASGGGITDTQYF
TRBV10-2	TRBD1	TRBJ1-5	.	TGCGCCAGCAGTGAGTCACTGACAGGGGGCGGTAATCAGCCCCAGCATTTT	CASSESLTGGGNQPQHF
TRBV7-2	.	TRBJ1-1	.	TGTGCCAGCAGCTCACAAGTGGGGGCATGGACTGAAGCTTTCTTT	CASSSQVGAWTEAFF
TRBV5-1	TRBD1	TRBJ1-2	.	TGCGCCATCCGACAGGGGAACAATGGCTACACCTTC	CAIRQGNNGYTF
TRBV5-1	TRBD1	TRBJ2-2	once	TGCGCCAGCAGCCCTGGGACAGAGAACACCGGGGAGCTGTTTTTT	CASSPGTENTGELFF
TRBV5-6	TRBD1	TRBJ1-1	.	TGTGCCAGCAGCTTGGTACAGGGACAGGGTGCCACTGAAGCTTTCTTT	CASSLVQGQGATEAFF
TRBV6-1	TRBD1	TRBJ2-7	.	TGTGCCAGCAGTTGGACAGGGCACCCCTACGAGCAGTACTTC	CASSWTGHPYEQYF
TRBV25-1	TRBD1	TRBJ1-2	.	TGTGCCAGCAGTACACAGGGGCTGGGGAACTATGGCTACACCTTC	CASSTQGLGNYGYTF
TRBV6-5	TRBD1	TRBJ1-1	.	TGTGCCAGCAGCACCACAGGGGGCACTGAAGCTTTCTTT	CASSTTGGTEAFF
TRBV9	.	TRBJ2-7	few	TGTGCCAGCAGCGCTGACAGGTACTCCTACGAGCAGTACTTC	CASSADRYSYEQYF
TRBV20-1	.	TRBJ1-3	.	TGCAGTGCTACTTTCGGAAACACCATATATTTT	CSATFGNTIYF
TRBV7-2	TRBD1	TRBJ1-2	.	TGTGCCAGCAGCTCCTTCGGACAGGGGGCCTATGGCTACACCTTC	CASSSFGQGAYGYTF
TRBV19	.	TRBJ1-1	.	TGTGCCAGTAGTGAAACAGGGCAAACTGAAGCTTTCTTT	CASSETGQTEAFF
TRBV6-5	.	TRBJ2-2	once	TGTGCCAGCAGTTCCCTCGACAGCTTGAACACCGGGGAGCTGTTTTTT	CASSSLDSLNTGELFF
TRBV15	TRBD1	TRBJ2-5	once	TGTGCCACCAGCAAATCTCGGACAGGGGTGGGGGTCCAAGAGACCCAGTACTTC	CATSKSRTGVGVQETQYF
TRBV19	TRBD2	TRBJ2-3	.	TGTGCCAGTAGTTGGGGAACGACTAGCGGACCCACAGATACGCAGTATTTT	CASSWGTTSGPTDTQYF
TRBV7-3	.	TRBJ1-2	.	TGTGCCAGCAGCCCAAGCGGGGGAGGTCGCTATGGCTACACCTTC	CASSPSGGGRYGYTF
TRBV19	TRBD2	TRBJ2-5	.	TGTGCCAGTCACGGGGGGACTAGCCGTTACGAGACCCAGTACTTC	CASHGGTSRYETQYF
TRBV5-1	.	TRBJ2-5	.	TGCGCCAGCAGCTCCCCCAGGAAACAAGAGACCCAGTACTTC	CASSSPRKQETQYF
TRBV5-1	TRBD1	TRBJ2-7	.	TGCGCCAGCAGCGAGGGACAGGGGAGCTCCTACGAGCAGTACTTC	CASSEGQGSSYEQYF
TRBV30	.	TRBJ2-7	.	TGTGCCTGGAGTGTTGGAGGACCCGATGGGTGGGACGAGCAGTACTTC	CAWSVGGPDGWDEQYF
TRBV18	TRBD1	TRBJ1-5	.	TGTGCCAGCTCACCCGTCTCAGGGGGGAATCAGCCCCAGCATTTT	CASSPVSGGNQPQHF
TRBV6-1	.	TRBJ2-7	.	TGTGCCAGCAGTGAATCGACTGGCTACGAGCAGTACTTC	CASSESTGYEQYF